This note documents a single T cell receptor beta chain sequence. Its antigen specificity is not known. Within one base of it there is no much larger clone, and no base qualities were kept. To prepare the library, the immunoSEQ multiplex PCR assay was applied. TCRdb holds this immuneACCESS table with in-frame rearrangements only. Some clones are missing; in checked studies, unresolved V genes explain under half, and the rest has no known cause. Present in this sample are around 12,000 clones, about 91% of which were seen just once. The ten biggest clones cover less than 9.5% of the sample. These data originate in a study of T cell changes during pregnancy in multiple sclerosis (dated by TCRdb to about 2019). Some background on the complete study: Changes in the T cell repertoire over the course of pregnancy were examined in this study in women with multiple sclerosis.

The V and J ends are trimmed by 5 bases and 5 bases, leaving 18 bases between them. CDR3 length: 15 amino acids, cysteine to phenylalanine. The CDR3 DNA has 45 bases and is translated from base 1. In the germline V gene (reference sequence), CDR1 corresponds to MNHNY and CDR2 to SVGAGI. The sequence was obtained from a female donor in good health, enrolled as a control in a pregnancy study. Sequenced here: CD8+ T cells from peripheral blood mononuclear cells, sampled in the second trimester of pregnancy. The chain is encoded by TRBV6-6 joined to TRBJ1-2; a tentative D match to TRBD1 spans 5 bases. Here the CDR3 is given as CASSPTGADKYGYTF. Read as DNA, the sequence is TGTGCCAGCAGTCCGACTGGGGCCGATAAATATGGCTACACCTTC.